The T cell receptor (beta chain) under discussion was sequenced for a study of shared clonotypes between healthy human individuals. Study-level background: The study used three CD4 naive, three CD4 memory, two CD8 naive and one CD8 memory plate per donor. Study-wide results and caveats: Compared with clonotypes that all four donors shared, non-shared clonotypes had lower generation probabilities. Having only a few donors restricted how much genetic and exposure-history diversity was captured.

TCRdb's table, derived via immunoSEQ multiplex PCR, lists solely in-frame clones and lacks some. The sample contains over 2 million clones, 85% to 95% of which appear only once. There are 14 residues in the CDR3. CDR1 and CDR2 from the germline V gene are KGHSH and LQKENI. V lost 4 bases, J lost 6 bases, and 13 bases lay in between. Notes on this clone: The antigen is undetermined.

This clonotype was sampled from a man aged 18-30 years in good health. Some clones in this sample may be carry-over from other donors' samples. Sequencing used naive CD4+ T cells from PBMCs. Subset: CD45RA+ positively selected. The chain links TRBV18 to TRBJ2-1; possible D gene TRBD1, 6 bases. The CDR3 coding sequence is TGTGCCAGCTCACAGGGCGGACAGTTCAATGAGCAGTTCTTC. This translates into CASSQGGQFNEQFF.